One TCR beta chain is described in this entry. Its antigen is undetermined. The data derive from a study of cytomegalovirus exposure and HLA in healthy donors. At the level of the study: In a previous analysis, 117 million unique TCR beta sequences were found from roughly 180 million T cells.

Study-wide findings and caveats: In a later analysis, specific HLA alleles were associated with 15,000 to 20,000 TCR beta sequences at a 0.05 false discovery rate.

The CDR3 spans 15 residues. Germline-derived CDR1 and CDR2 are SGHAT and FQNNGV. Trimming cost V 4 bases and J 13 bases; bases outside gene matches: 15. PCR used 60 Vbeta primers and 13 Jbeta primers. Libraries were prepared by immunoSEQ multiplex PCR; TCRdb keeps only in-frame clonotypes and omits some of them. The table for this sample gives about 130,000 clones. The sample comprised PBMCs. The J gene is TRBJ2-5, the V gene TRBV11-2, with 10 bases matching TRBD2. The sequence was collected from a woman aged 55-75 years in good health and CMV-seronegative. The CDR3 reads CASSSTLAGGYQLYF. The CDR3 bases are TGTGCCAGCAGCTCAACCTTAGCGGGGGGATACCAGTTGTACTTC.